This TCR beta chain is from a study of CD8+CD57+ T cells in acquired aplastic anemia. The overall study: Mean yield of DNA from sorted CD4+ and CD8+ cells was approximately 3 ug.

The V gene end was trimmed by 5 bases and the J gene end by 11 bases; junction bases not matched to a gene: 9. The CDR3 runs 13 residues. Germline V lookup: CDR1 LNHDA, CDR2 SQIVND (reference sequence). For sequencing, patients were chosen who had shown expansion of CD8+CD57+ cells by flow cytometry. There were no patients without severe acquired aplastic anemia. Each patient gave a blood sample that was collected before any therapy had been received. Findings and limits, study-wide: The same twenty-nine CD8+ CDR3 sequences occurred in patients and in controls.

Profiles of TCR beta VDJ and CDR3 were generated from a genomic DNA template. TCRdb processed the reads anew with MiXCR; each CDR3 protein has one entry. Among roughly 120,000 distinct CDR3 sequences listed, 45% to 60% were seen once. About this clonotype: As yet, its antigen is unknown.

Sample: sorted CD4+, CD8+, or CD8+CD57+ T cells (not recorded which) from PBMCs. The chain links TRBV19 to TRBJ1-1; 9 positions match TRBD1. This TCR was sampled from a human donor with aplastic anemia. CDR3 region: CASSEQGANRAFF. CDR3 coding DNA: TGTGCCAGTAGTGAACAGGGGGCGAATCGGGCTTTCTTT.